This T cell receptor beta chain comes out of a study of T cell responses to AZD1222 COVID-19 vaccine. Study details: Second doses were pooled across both intervals (about 4 or about 12 weeks).

A remark on this clone: Antigen unknown.

The ends were cut back, 0 bases at V and 3 bases at J, with 11 bases in the middle. This CDR3 region has 15 residues. The germline V gene encodes CDR1 LGHDT and CDR2 YNNKEL (reference sequence). Study results and caveats: White British people made up most donors, females outnumbered males, and clonal diversity was possibly underestimated. Compared with day 0, the breadth and depth of the Spike-specific TCR repertoire rose significantly after two doses of AZD1222.

Profiling relied on immunoSEQ multiplex PCR, and the TCRdb table lists in-frame clones only, not all of them. The data show about 86,000 clones, roughly nine tenths seen once. The chain recombines TRBV3-1 (or the pseudogene TRBV3-2) with TRBJ1-1; D remains ambiguous. This specimen was peripheral blood, taken on day 0 of AZD1222 vaccination. The receptor comes from an adult in good health. CDR3 nucleotide sequence: TGTGCCAGCAGCCAAGATCTTTTGAGGGACACTGAAGCTTTCTTT. This codes for CASSQDLLRDTEAFF.